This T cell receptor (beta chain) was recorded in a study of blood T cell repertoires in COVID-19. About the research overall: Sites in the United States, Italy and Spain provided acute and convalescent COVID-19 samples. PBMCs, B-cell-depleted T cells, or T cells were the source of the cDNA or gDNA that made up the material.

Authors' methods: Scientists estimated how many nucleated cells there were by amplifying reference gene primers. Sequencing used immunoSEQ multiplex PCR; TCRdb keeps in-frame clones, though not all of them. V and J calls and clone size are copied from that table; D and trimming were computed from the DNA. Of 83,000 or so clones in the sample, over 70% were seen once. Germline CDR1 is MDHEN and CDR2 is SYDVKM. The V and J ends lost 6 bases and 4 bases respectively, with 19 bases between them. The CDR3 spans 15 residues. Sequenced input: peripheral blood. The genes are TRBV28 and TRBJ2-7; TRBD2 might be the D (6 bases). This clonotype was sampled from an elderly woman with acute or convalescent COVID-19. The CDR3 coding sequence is TGTGCCAGCAGCTCGGGATCGGAGGGCCGATACGAGCAGTACTTC. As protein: CASSSGSEGRYEQYF.